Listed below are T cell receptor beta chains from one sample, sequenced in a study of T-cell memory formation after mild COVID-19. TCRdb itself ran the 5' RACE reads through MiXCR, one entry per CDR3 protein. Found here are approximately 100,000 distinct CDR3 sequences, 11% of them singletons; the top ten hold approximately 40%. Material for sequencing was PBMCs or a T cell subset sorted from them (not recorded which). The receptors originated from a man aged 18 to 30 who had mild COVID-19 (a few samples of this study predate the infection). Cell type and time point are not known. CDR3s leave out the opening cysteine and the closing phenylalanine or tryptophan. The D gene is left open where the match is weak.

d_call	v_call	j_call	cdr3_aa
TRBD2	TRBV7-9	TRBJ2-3	ASSLARGGLPTDTQY
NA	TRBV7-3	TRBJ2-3	ASSPLGGRGQETQY
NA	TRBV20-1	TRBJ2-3	SARDGMAPVPSRTQY
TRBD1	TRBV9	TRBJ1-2	ASSHGQGASYGYT
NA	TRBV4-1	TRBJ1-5	ASSHPGNQPQH
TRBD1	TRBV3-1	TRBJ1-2	ASSPWDRTYGYT
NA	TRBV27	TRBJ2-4	ASSLSVREAKNIQY
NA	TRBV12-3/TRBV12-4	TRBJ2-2	ASTWSGTTGELF
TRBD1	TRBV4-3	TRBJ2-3	ASSNPQGQGVTDTQY
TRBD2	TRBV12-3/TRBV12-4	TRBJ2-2	AFPRGLAGGAGELF
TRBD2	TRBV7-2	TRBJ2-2	ASSPQAGGSGELF
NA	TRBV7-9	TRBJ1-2	ASSLAVAGDTHPYGYT
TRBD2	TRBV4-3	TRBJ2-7	ASSQSLSGGSYEQY
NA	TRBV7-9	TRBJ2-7	ASSPGVIGGGEQY
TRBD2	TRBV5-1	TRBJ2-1	ASSSGTSGGPINEQF
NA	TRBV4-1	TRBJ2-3	ASSQDPGTTDTQY
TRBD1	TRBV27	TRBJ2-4	ASSFGTGGDIQY
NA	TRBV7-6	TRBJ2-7	ASSLGLGGSGEQY
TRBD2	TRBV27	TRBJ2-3	ASSGLAGSTDTQY
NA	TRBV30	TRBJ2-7	AWEGFPSYEQY
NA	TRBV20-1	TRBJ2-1	SASRGAVYNEQF
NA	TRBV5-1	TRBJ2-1	ASRGLGGPYNEQF
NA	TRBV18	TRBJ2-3	ASSSDGTDTQY
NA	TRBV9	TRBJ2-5	ASSVTEETQY
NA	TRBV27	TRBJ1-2	ASSFGAPYGYT
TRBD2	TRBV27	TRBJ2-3	ASSRGLAGGKGTDTQY
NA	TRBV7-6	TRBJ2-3	ASSSPPSADTQY
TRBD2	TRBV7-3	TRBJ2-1	ASSATGGPDGEQF
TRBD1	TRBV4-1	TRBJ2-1	ASSMRDRSSDEQF
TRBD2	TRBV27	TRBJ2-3	ASSKTSGGLDTQY
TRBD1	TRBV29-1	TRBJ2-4	SAAGTGENIQY
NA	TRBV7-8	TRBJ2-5	ASSFPGPRWETQY
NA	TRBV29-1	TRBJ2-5	SVRGQETQY
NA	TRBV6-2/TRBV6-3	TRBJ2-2	ASSYPLGGSELF
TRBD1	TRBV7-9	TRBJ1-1	ASSSRDRGLMNTEAF
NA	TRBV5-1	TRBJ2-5	ASSLGSLNQETQY
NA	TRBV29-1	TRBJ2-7	SVRGGTSDSYEQY
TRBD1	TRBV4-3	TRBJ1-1	ASSQDLRAGGLDTEAF
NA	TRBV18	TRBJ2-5	ASSRGAAIQETQY
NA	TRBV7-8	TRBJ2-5	ASSLVLGREETQY
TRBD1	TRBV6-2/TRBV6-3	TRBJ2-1	ASSSGTGINEQF
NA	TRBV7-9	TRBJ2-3	ASSLFADPGTDTQY